A single TCR beta chain is shown here with its context. This clonotype has more than one count but fewer than ten. The specificity of this receptor is unknown. No base qualities exist here, and no much larger clone lies one base off it. The sample originates from a study of T cells in Graves' hyperthyroidism and ophthalmopathy (dated by TCRdb to between 2018 and 2021). As for the study more broadly: A discovery cohort of 95 to 100 patients, about 44 with Graves' ophthalmopathy and fewer than 65 with stable Graves' hyperthyroidism, was used to find distinguishing TCR V-J signatures. The study also compared thyroid tissue and blood T-cell repertoires from 6 or 7 Graves' hyperthyroidism patients. The 90 to 100 discovery patients were randomly divided into training and test sets at a 7:3 ratio. TCR Vbeta CDR3 sequencing of approximately 140 peripheral blood samples (43 ophthalmopathy, 70 to 85 hyperthyroidism and around 17 progressor patients) is reported in the paper. After blood sampling, hyperthyroidism patients were treated with methimazole at a starting dose of 30 mg daily, and ophthalmopathy patients were treated with high-dose intravenous methylprednisolone. Prospective prediction of ophthalmopathy was tested in an independent validation cohort consisting of under 20 hyperthyroidism patients and approximately 16 patients who later progressed to ophthalmopathy.

The TCR beta CDR3 regions were amplified from RNA transcripts. For the first round of RT-PCR on the TCR CDR3, the HTBI primer set was used together with the Qiagen OneStep RT-PCR kit. Libraries were constructed in a second round of multiplex PCR, after which size selection and purification were performed. Sequencing of the libraries was done on an Illumina HiSeq2000 using paired-end 100 bp reads. On the authors' methods: SOAPnuke was used to process the raw data, removing reads that contained adapters or uncalled bases, had a mean Phred below 15, or lacked an exact match to the constant primer or identifier. High-quality paired reads were merged using COPE v1.2.5, and each unique nucleotide sequence was defined as a clonotype. Clonotypes were aligned to IMGT TRBV, TRBD and TRBJ reference segments using MiTCR v1.1. The analysis was restricted to V-J combinations with a frequency above 0.0001, which together covered around 99% of the repertoires. A TCS score was defined as the ratio between F50 (clonal expansion) and ExV (chaos), using BLOSUM62-based TCRdist between CDR3 peptides within each V-J. Welch's t-statistics and random forest reduced approximately 520 V-J features to around 14, which were used in a naive Bayes classifier (R e1071). The similarity between thyroid and blood repertoires was quantified using the Morisita-Horn index. TCRdb redid the processing of the public reads, applying fastp at Q25 and MiXCR, and retained in-frame beta chains. Under each unique CDR3 protein, matching rows form one entry showing the most common genes and DNA. TCRdb's processing, not the authors' own work, is the source of the V and J calls. The sample table contains about 640,000 distinct CDR3 sequences; only one count was recorded for approximately 42% of them. Under 8.5% of the sample is held by the ten biggest clonotypes.

Broad study findings and their caveats: Sample size was not statistically predetermined, and blinding of investigators to group allocation was not performed. Blood samples also contained most of the expanded thyroid clonotypes (frequency above 0.001), which suggests that blood repertoires may reflect thyroid immune responses. In validation, the model predicted progression to ophthalmopathy a median of 6.5 months before onset, with roughly 70% sensitivity and about 72% specificity. In cross-validation, a model built on a 13 V-J signature told ophthalmopathy apart from stable hyperthyroidism with over 85% sensitivity and around 84% specificity, and in testing the same model reached 80%/75%.

Its CDR3 holds 16 amino acids, cysteine through phenylalanine. Solely the CDR3 DNA is kept, with 48 bases framed from the first base. CDR1 is given as SGHVS and CDR2 as FNYEAQ, both from the germline V gene. Between the V and J ends, shortened by 0 bases and 4 bases respectively, the junction contains 15 bases. Patients with uncontrolled infections, other autoimmune diseases, pregnancy or lactation were excluded. Diagnoses relied on clinical symptoms, serum thyroxine and TRAb, thyroid ultrasound and orbital computed tomography. Trizol reagent was used to extract total RNA, and RNA quality was then checked on an Agilent 2100 Bioanalyzer.

The sequencing sample was made of peripheral blood or thyroid tissue (not recorded which). The source of this sequence is an adult man with Graves' disease, either hyperthyroidism or ophthalmopathy (not recorded which). The chain uses TRBV7-6 and TRBJ1-1; possibly the D gene is TRBD1, per 6 matching bases. The CDR3 is CASSLAGAAQGTEAFF. The DNA sequence is given as TGTGCCAGCAGCTTAGCGGGGGCGGCTCAGGGCACTGAAGCTTTCTTT. With the portions outside the CDR3 filled from the reference TRBV7-6 and TRBJ1-1 genes, the complete variable region becomes GAGVSQSPRYKVTKRGQDVALRCDPISGHVSLYWYRQALGQGPEFLTYFNYEAQQDKSGLPNDRFSAERPEGSISTLTIQRTEQRDSAMYRCASSLAGAAQGTEAFFGQGTRLTVV.